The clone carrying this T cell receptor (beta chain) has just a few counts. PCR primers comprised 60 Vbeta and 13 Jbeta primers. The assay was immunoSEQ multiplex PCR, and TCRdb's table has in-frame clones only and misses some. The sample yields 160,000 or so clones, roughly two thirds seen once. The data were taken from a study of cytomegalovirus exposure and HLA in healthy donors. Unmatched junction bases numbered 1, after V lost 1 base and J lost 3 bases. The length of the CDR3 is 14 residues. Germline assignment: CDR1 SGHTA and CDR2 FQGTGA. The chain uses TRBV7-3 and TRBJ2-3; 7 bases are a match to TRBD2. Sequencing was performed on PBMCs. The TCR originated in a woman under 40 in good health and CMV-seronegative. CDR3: CASSLSGSTDTQYF. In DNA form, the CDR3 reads TGTGCCAGCAGCTTAAGCGGGAGTACAGATACGCAGTATTTT.